These T cell receptor beta chains were read from a single sample in a study of control samples from healthy donors and cancer patients. Produced via immunoSEQ multiplex PCR; TCRdb's table is partial and in-frame only. This sample has about 160,000 clones; just over 95% occur once, and the top ten carry just over 1%. Sample: blood. Receptors originate from a woman aged 25-40 years in good health. The CDR3 runs from the conserved cysteine through the conserved F or W. Each record gives: J gene, clone size, D gene, V gene, CDR3 DNA, CDR3 protein. D genes are given only for firm matches. Clone size is not always given. Where it is, it says once, few, many or a class for expanded clones.

TRBJ1-1 . . TRBV7-9 TGTGCCAGCAGCTTAGGGGTAGGGGCCACGGGGACTGAAGCTTTCTTT CASSLGVGATGTEAFF
TRBJ2-7 . . TRBV7-8 TGTGCCAGCAGCCTCGGGATCTCCTCCTACGAGCAGTACTTC CASSLGISSYEQYF
TRBJ2-3 . . TRBV11-2 TGTGCCAGCAGCGTCCAACGGGCAGATACGCAGTATTTT CASSVQRADTQYF
TRBJ1-2 . . TRBV20-1 TGCAGTGCGGCAGGATTGGATGGCTACACCTTC CSAAGLDGYTF
TRBJ2-5 . . TRBV28 TGTGCCAGCAGTTTAAACGCCCGCCTTGGCGAGACCCAGTACTTC CASSLNARLGETQYF
TRBJ2-3 . . TRBV5-1 TGCGCCAGCAGCTTGGTGGGGACAGATACGCAGTATTTT CASSLVGTDTQYF
TRBJ1-1 . . TRBV2 TGTGCCAGCAGTGAACCCAGAGAGCGCTACACTGAAGCTTTCTTT CASSEPRERYTEAFF
TRBJ2-1 . . TRBV6-2/TRBV6-3 TGTGCCAGCAGTTCAAGAAATGAGCAGTTCTTC CASSSRNEQFF
TRBJ1-4 . . TRBV5-4 TGTGCCAGCAGCTCTAGAGCCGGGGAACTGTTTTTT CASSSRAGELFF
TRBJ1-2 . . TRBV25-1 TGTGCCAGCAGTGTCAACTCTGGCTACACCTTC CASSVNSGYTF
TRBJ2-1 . TRBD2 TRBV18 TGTGCCAGCTCATCCCGGGAGGGCCGGTCCTACAATGAGCAGTTCTTC CASSSREGRSYNEQFF
TRBJ1-6 . TRBD1 TRBV15 TGTGCCACCAGCTTGGAGACAGGGAGAAAGCGTTCACCCCTCCACTTT CATSLETGRKRSPLHF
TRBJ2-1 . . TRBV2 TGTGCCAGCAGTGAAGTCGGGACCCCGACCAATGAGCAGTTCTTC CASSEVGTPTNEQFF
TRBJ2-7 . . TRBV24-1 TGTGCCACCCAGAGAGGAGATTGGGACGAGCAGTACTTC CATQRGDWDEQYF
TRBJ2-2 . TRBD1 TRBV7-9 TGTGCCAGCAGCTTGACCGGGACAGGCTCCTGGGAGCTGTTTTTT CASSLTGTGSWELFF
TRBJ2-7 . TRBD2 TRBV4-1 TGCGCCAGCAGCCATTCGGGGGGGGGCTACGAGCAGTACTTC CASSHSGGGYEQYF
TRBJ2-7 . . TRBV7-9 TGTGCCAGCAGCTTCGGGGGGCCCTACGAGCAGTACTTC CASSFGGPYEQYF
TRBJ2-7 . TRBD2 TRBV11-2 TGTGCCAGCAGCTCTAGGCCTAGCGGGCCCTACGAGCAGTACTTC CASSSRPSGPYEQYF
TRBJ2-4 . . TRBV4-2 TGTGCCAGCAGCCAAGAGAGGGCCAAAAACATTCAGTACTTC CASSQERAKNIQYF
TRBJ1-1 . . TRBV7-9 TGTGCCAGCAGCTTAGGTTCGGTGACAAAGAACACTGAAGCTTTCTTT CASSLGSVTKNTEAFF
TRBJ2-5 . . TRBV5-1 TGCGCCAGCAGCCCTGGGGGGGCCGAGACCCAGTACTTC CASSPGGAETQYF
TRBJ1-2 once . TRBV29-1 TGCAGCGTGGAAGGGTGGAGAGGGGAGAGTTTGGATGGCTACACCTTC CSVEGWRGESLDGYTF
TRBJ2-7 . . TRBV6-5 TGTGCCAGCAGTTCCAGGGCAGGGATGTTTTACGAGCAGTACTTC CASSSRAGMFYEQYF
TRBJ1-1 . . TRBV12-3/TRBV12-4 TGTGCCAGCAGCCGAGGAATTGAAGCTTTCTTT CASSRGIEAFF
TRBJ2-1 . . TRBV2 TGTGCCAGCAGCCGGAGTTCTTACAATGAGCAGTTCTTC CASSRSSYNEQFF
TRBJ1-2 . TRBD1 TRBV5-1 TGCGCCAGCAGCTTGATCACAGGGGGGAACTATGGCTACACCTTC CASSLITGGNYGYTF
TRBJ2-3 . . TRBV28 TGTGCCAGCAGGGAGGTACTAGCCCGGTACCAAGATACGCAGTATTTT CASREVLARYQDTQYF
TRBJ2-3 . TRBD2 TRBV5-1 TGCGCCAGCAGAGCGGGGGTTTCAGATACGCAGTATTTT CASRAGVSDTQYF
TRBJ1-2 . . TRBV2 TGTGCCAGCAGCGTACAGGGCTATGGCTACACCTTC CASSVQGYGYTF
TRBJ1-5 . . TRBV28 TGTGCCAGCAGTTCAAATCCGGCAAAAGGTAATCAGCCCCAGCATTTT CASSSNPAKGNQPQHF
TRBJ1-6 once . TRBV7-2 TGTGCCAGCAGCTGGGATGGGGGTCCGAATTCACCCCTCCACTTT CASSWDGGPNSPLHF
TRBJ2-7 . . TRBV5-1 TGCGCCAGCAGCTTGGGAGCTAACTCCTACGAGCAGTACTTC CASSLGANSYEQYF
TRBJ2-7 once TRBD2 TRBV28 TGTGCCAGCAGTACCCACGGGGGGAGCTCCTACGAGCAGTACTTC CASSTHGGSSYEQYF
TRBJ1-5 once . TRBV4-1 TGCGCCAGCAGCCCGGGGTCGGCTCAGCCCCAGCATTTT CASSPGSAQPQHF
TRBJ1-2 . . TRBV28 TGTGCCAGCAGTTTATTACCTGGTCAGGGCTACACCTTC CASSLLPGQGYTF
TRBJ2-1 . . TRBV27 TGTGCCAGCCGAAAGGGAGGACCGAACGCCTCCTACAATGAGCAGTTCTTC CASRKGGPNASYNEQFF
TRBJ1-1 once . TRBV5-1 TGCGCCAGCAGCTTGAACACGGGACAACTCGCTGAAGCTTTCTTT CASSLNTGQLAEAFF
TRBJ1-2 . . TRBV5-6 TGTGCCAGCAGCTTGGGGCCCAGGGCCCACTATGGCTACACCTTC CASSLGPRAHYGYTF
TRBJ2-7 . TRBD2 TRBV7-8 TGTGCCAGCAGCTTAGCTCCTAGCGGGGACTACGAGCAGTACTTC CASSLAPSGDYEQYF
TRBJ1-1 . . TRBV5-4 TGTGCCAGCAGACCCAAGGGTCGAGAAGAAGCTTTCTTT CASRPKGREEAFF
TRBJ1-2 . . TRBV19 TGTGCCAGTAGTATGGAACAGGGATTACGGGGCTACACCTTC CASSMEQGLRGYTF
TRBJ2-6 . TRBD1 TRBV24-1 TGTGCCACCAGTGCCCCAGGGGGCACTGGGGCCAACGTCCTGACTTTC CATSAPGGTGANVLTF
TRBJ2-1 . TRBD1 TRBV28 TGTGCCAGCAGCGCTGACAGGGAGCTCGTTAATGAGCAGTTCTTC CASSADRELVNEQFF
TRBJ1-5 . . TRBV28 TGTGCCAGCAGTTCCCCGGTTCAGCCCCAGCATTTT CASSSPVQPQHF
TRBJ2-7 . TRBD2 TRBV28 TGTGCCAGCAGTCCGGGGGGGATGCAGTACTTC CASSPGGMQYF
TRBJ2-3 . . TRBV10-3 TGTGCCATCATGATAGGGCCTAACACAGATACGCAGTATTTT CAIMIGPNTDTQYF
TRBJ1-3 . . TRBV19 TGTGCCAGTAGTTTTATGGGGACTGGAAACACCATATATTTT CASSFMGTGNTIYF
TRBJ2-1 . TRBD2 TRBV11-2 TGTGCCAGCAGCCTATTGGTGGGAGGGCGATACAATGAGCAGTTCTTC CASSLLVGGRYNEQFF
TRBJ2-3 . . TRBV7-9 TGTGCCAGCAGCTTAACAGGGGTGGGAGGCCCAGATACGCAGTATTTT CASSLTGVGGPDTQYF
TRBJ2-1 . . TRBV27 TGTGCCAGCAGTTTTAGTCGCAATGAGCAGTTCTTC CASSFSRNEQFF
TRBJ1-1 . . TRBV7-9 TGTGCCAGCAGCCCCGACTGGGAACGGGCTTTCTTT CASSPDWERAFF
TRBJ2-1 . TRBD2 TRBV7-9 TGTGCCAGCAGTCTGAACGTGGCGGGAGTTAATTCCTACAATGAGCAGTTCTTC CASSLNVAGVNSYNEQFF
TRBJ1-5 . TRBD1 TRBV5-1 TGCGCCAGCAGCTCAACAGGGGGTAGCAATCAGCCCCAGCATTTT CASSSTGGSNQPQHF
TRBJ1-2 . . TRBV5-4 TGTGCCAGCAGCTTGGAGTTAACAGCTAACTATGGCTACACCTTC CASSLELTANYGYTF
TRBJ2-7 once TRBD1 TRBV29-1 TGCAGCGTTGAGGCCGCCGGGACAGGGGGCTTCTACGAGCAGTACTTC CSVEAAGTGGFYEQYF
TRBJ1-6 . TRBD1 TRBV5-6 TGTGCCAGCAGCTTGGGGGACAGCGGATATAATTCACCCCTCCACTTT CASSLGDSGYNSPLHF
TRBJ2-2 . TRBD2 TRBV2 TGTGCCAGCATCTTGGCGGGGGGAGGCACCGGGGAGCTGTTTTTT CASILAGGGTGELFF